The T cell receptor (beta chain) described here comes from a study of blood T cells in healthy people across ages. To note about this clonotype: Its antigen is unknown.

Combining a sample-barcoded 5' primer with a J-beta primer mix, a second PCR ran for roughly 7 to 12 cycles. TCRdb reprocessed the 5' RACE reads via MiXCR and lists one record per CDR3 protein. The repertoire consists of some 690,000 distinct CDR3 sequences, with around a fifth occurring once and the leading ten covering approximately 20%. Per germline, CDR1 SGHTA and CDR2 FQGNSA. Trimming took 3 bases from V and 0 from J, leaving 12 bases between them. The CDR3 is 16 amino acids. Study outcomes and limitations: Whereas aged donors had fewer naive CD4+ cells, long-lived donors had more of them and higher diversity.

The TCR was taken from a man between 65 and 79 years old in good health. The V gene is TRBV7-2, the J gene TRBJ1-3, with D maybe TRBD1 (5 bases). The sequencing input was blood. The CDR3 is CASSLGLSSSGNTIYF. For the CDR3, the DNA is TGTGCCAGCAGCTTGGGACTCTCGAGCTCTGGAAACACCATATATTTT. Based on the CDR3 plus reference TRBV7-2 and TRBJ1-3, the full variable domain is GAGVSQSPSNKVTEKGKDVELRCDPISGHTALYWYRQSLGQGLEFLIYFQGNSAPDKSGLPSDRFSAERTGGSVSTLTIQRTQQEDSAVYLCASSLGLSSSGNTIYFGEGSWLTVV.